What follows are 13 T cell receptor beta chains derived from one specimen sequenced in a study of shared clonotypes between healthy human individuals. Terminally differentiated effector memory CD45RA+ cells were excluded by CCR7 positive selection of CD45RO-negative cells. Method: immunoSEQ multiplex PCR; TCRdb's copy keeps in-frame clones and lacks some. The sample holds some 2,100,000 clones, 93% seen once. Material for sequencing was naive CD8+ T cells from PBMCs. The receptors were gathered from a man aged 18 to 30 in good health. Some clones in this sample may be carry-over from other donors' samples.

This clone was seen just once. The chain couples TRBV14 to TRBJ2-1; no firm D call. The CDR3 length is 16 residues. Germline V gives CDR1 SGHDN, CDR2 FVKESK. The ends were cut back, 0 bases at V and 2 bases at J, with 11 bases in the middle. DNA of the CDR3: TGTGCCAGCAGCCAAGATCGGCGAAGACCCTACAATGAGCAGTTCTTC. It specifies CASSQDRRRPYNEQFF.

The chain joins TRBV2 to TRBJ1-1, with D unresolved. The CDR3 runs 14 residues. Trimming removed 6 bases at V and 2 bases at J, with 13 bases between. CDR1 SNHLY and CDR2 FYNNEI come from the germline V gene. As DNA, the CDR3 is TGTGCCAGCAGCCCACCGGCTACTAACACTGAAGCTTTCTTT. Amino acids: CASSPPATNTEAFF.

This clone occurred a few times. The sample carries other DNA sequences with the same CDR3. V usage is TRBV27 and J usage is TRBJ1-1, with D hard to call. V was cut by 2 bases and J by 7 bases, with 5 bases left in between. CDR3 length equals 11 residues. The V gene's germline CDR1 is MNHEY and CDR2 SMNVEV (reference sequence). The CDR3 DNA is TGTGCCAGCAGTTTAGGGGTTGAAGCTTTCTTT. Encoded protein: CASSLGVEAFF.

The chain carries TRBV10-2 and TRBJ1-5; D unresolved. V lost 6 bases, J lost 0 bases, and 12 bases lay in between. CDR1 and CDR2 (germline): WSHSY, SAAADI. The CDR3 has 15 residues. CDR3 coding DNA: TGCGCCAGCAGCGCCCTAGAGGATAGCAATCAGCCCCAGCATTTT. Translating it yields CASSALEDSNQPQHF.

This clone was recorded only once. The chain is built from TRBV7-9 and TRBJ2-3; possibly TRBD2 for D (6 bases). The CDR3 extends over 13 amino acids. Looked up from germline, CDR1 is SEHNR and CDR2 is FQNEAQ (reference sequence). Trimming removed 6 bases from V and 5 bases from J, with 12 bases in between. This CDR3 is CASSLLALDTQYF. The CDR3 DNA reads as TGTGCCAGCAGTCTACTAGCCTTAGATACGCAGTATTTT.

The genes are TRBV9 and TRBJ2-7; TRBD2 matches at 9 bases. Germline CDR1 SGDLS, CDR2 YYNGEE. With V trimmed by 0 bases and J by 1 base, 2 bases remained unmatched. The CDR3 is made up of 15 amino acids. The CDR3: CASSVVREGSYEQYF. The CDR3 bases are TGTGCCAGCAGCGTAGTGCGGGAGGGGTCCTACGAGCAGTACTTC. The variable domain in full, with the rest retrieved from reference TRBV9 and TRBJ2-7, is DSGVTQTPKHLITATGQRVTLRCSPRSGDLSVYWYQQSLDQGLQFLIQYYNGEERAKGNILERFSAQQFPDLHSELNLSSLELGDSALYFCASSVVREGSYEQYFGPGTRLTVT.

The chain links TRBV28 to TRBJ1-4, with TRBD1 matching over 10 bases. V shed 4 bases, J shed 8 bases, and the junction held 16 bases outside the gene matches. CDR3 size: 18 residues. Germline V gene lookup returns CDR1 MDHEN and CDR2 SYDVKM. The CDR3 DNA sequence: TGTGCCAGCAGTTCAAATCGGGACAGGGGCGCTTACGGCGAAAAACTGTTTTTT. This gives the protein CASSSNRDRGAYGEKLFF.

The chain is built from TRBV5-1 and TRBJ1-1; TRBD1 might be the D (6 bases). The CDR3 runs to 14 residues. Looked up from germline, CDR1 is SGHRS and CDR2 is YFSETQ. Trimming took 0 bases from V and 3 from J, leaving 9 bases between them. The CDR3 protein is CASSLEGQYTEAFF. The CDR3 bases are TGCGCCAGCAGCTTGGAGGGACAATACACTGAAGCTTTCTTT.

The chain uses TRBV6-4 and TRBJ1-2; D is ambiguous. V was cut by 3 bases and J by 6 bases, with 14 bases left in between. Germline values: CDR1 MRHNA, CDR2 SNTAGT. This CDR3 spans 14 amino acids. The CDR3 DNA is TGTGCCAGCAGTGAGGGGATCCCGATCAATGGCTACACCTTC. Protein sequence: CASSEGIPINGYTF.

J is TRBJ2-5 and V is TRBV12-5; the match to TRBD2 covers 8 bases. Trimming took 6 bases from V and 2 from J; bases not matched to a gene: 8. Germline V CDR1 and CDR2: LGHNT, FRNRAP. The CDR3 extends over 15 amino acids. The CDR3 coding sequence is TGTGCTAGTGGAGCGAGCGGGAGTTGGCAAGAGACCCAGTACTTC. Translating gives CASGASGSWQETQYF. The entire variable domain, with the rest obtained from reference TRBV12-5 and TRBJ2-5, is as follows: DARVTQTPRHKVTEMGQEVTMRCQPILGHNTVFWYRQTMMQGLELLAYFRNRAPLDDSGMPKDRFSAEMPDATLATLKIQPSEPRDSAVYFCASGASGSWQETQYFGPGTRLLVL.

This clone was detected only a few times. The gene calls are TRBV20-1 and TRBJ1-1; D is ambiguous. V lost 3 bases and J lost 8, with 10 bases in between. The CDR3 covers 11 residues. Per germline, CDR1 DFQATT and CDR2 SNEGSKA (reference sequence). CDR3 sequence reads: CSARGNREAFF. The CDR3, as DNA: TGCAGTGCTAGGGGCAACCGGGAAGCTTTCTTT.

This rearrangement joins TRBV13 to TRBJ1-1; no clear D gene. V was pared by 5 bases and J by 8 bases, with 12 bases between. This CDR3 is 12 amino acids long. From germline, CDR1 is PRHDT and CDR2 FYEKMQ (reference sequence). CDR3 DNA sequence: TGTGCCAGCAGCCTCGGGAAGTTGGAAGCTTTCTTT. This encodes CASSLGKLEAFF.

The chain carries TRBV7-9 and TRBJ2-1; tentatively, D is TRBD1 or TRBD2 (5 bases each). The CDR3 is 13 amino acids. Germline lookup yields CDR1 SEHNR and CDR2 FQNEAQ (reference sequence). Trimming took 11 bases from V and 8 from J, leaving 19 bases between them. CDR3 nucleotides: TGTGCCGGTAGGGACGCGAATTACCATGAGCAGTTCTTC. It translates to CAGRDANYHEQFF.